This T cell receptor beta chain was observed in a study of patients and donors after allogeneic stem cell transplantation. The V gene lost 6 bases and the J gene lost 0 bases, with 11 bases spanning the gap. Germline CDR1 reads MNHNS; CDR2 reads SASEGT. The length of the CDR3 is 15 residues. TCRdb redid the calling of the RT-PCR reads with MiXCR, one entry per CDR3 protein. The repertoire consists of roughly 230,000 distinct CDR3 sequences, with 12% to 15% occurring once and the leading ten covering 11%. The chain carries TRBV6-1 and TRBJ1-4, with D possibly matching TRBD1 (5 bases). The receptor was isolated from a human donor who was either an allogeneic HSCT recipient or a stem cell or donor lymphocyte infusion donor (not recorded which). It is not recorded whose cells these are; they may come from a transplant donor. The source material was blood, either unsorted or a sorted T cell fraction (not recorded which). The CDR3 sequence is CASRPGTATNEKLFF. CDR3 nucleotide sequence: TGTGCCAGCAGGCCGGGGACGGCAACTAATGAAAAACTGTTTTTT.